This T cell receptor beta chain was documented in a study of Graves' ophthalmopathy and Graves' hyperthyroidism. Turning to the study itself: Absence of ophthalmopathy within 18 months of follow-up defined stable hyperthyroidism. Study-level results: Blood also harbored most expanded thyroid clonotypes above 0.001 frequency.

Turning to this clonotype: Its antigen is as yet unknown.

Transcripts of RNA were the source for amplifying TCR beta CDR3 regions. First-round RT-PCR relied on HTBI primers, and a second-round multiplex PCR came next. Each CDR3 protein is one row after TCRdb ran MiXCR on the multiplex PCR reads. The sample includes roughly 1.1 million distinct CDR3 sequences, about 36% seen only once; the top ten take around 10%. This CDR3 has 15 residues. V lost 8 bases and J 6 bases, leaving 17 bases between the germline ends. The authors enrolled newly diagnosed hyperthyroidism patients aged 18 to 65 with under 2 months' duration. What was sequenced was peripheral blood or thyroid tissue (not recorded which). The TCR comes from an adult man with Graves' hyperthyroidism. V and J are TRBV12-3 or TRBV12-4 and TRBJ1-6; D is ambiguous. As DNA, the CDR3 is TGTGCCAGCGGGAGCAGCCCTACTCTTAATTCACCCCTCCACTTT. Translation gives CASGSSPTLNSPLHF.